The clone carrying this T cell receptor (beta chain) was observed once. Its specificity is not known. The immunoSEQ assay was v3. The table came from immunoSEQ multiplex PCR; TCRdb's copy has only in-frame clones and leaves some out. The repertoire has roughly 60,000 clones, around 79% of them found once; the top ten carry 1.8%. Time point defined: pre-treatment sample, taken before nivolumab and TIL therapy. Patients were adults with stage 4 NSCLC. These data belong to a study of TIL therapy for anti-PD-1-resistant metastatic lung cancer. The wider study: Tumor harvest preceded PD-1/PD-L1 blockade, followed by nivolumab treatment. Half of patients were current or former smokers. General study results and limits: The cohort had more treatment-naive, never-smoker and oncogene-addicted patients than typical.

The germline V and J ends were trimmed by 5 bases and 4 bases, with 13 bases remaining between them. The CDR3 is 15 residues long. Germline V gene data show CDR1 as SGHNT and CDR2 as YYREEE (reference sequence). The source of this sequence is a person between 30 and 79 years old with non-small cell lung cancer. V gene TRBV5-4 combines with J gene TRBJ1-6; TRBD1 might be the D (5 bases). Sample: blood, taken at baseline. CDR3 sequence reads: CASRSSGRYNSPLHF. The CDR3 DNA is TGTGCCAGCAGATCGTCAGGGCGATATAATTCACCCCTCCACTTT.